Below are 12 T cell receptor beta chains sequenced from a single sample in a study of cytotoxic CD8 clonotypes in ibrutinib-treated CLL. The data were produced by immunoSEQ multiplex PCR, yet TCRdb's version contains in-frame clones alone and is incomplete. Here the sample spans over 200,000 clones, just under 80% being singletons. Sequenced material: PBMCs, taken after 12 months of ibrutinib treatment. Receptor source: a human donor with chronic lymphocytic leukemia.

V and J are TRBV11-3 and TRBJ2-2; tentative D call: TRBD1 (7 bases). Trimming took off 1 base at V and 7 bases at J, with 13 bases between the two ends. Germline V gives CDR1 SGHNT, CDR2 YENEEA. This CDR3 has 15 amino acids. CDR3 amino acids: CASSLGGQEGGELFF. The CDR3 coding sequence is TGTGCCAGCAGCTTAGGAGGACAGGAGGGCGGGGAGCTGTTTTTT.

V gene TRBV6-6 combines with J gene TRBJ2-7; D is possibly TRBD2 (5 bases). Deletions cut 8 bases from V and 3 bases from J, with 14 bases between. The CDR3 extends over 13 amino acids. The V gene's germline CDR1 is MNHNY and CDR2 SVGAGI (reference sequence). CDR3: CASGPTRGYEQYF. CDR3 DNA: TGTGCCAGCGGGCCCACCCGGGGCTACGAGCAGTACTTC.

The chain employs TRBV6-1 and TRBJ2-3; TRBD1 matches 7 bases. Unmatched junction bases numbered 7, after V lost 4 bases and J lost 0 bases. This CDR3 is 16 amino acids long. Germline V gene data show CDR1 as MNHNS and CDR2 as SASEGT. The CDR3 sequence is CASSATGAASTDTQYF. The CDR3 region has the DNA TGTGCCAGCAGTGCAACAGGGGCCGCTAGCACAGATACGCAGTATTTT.

The chain links TRBV6-1 to TRBJ1-1; a weak D match, TRBD1 (5 bases). With 10 bases removed from V and 1 base from J, the gap between germline ends came to 13 bases. Germline V CDR1 and CDR2: MNHNS, SASEGT. The CDR3 is 13 residues long. CDR3 in DNA: TGTGCCACTGCAGGGTGGGGGAACACTGAAGCTTTCTTT. It translates to CATAGWGNTEAFF.

CDR3 amino acids: CASSFSGNTIYF. The CDR3 DNA is TGTGCCAGCAGCTTTAGTGGAAACACCATATATTTT. The chain has TRBV7-8 and TRBJ1-3, with D uncertain. The CDR3 contains 12 residues. V dropped 3 bases and J dropped 3 bases, with 3 bases sitting between them. Germline V lookup: CDR1 SGHVS, CDR2 FQNEAQ.

In this sample, this clone turned up once. The genes are TRBV7-2 and TRBJ2-1; 7 bases are shared with TRBD1. Germline V gives CDR1 SGHTA, CDR2 FQGNSA. This CDR3 is built from 12 residues. Unmatched junction bases numbered 10, after V lost 5 bases and J lost 15 bases. DNA of the CDR3: TGTGCCAGCAGCAGGGGGCAGGGGACGGGGTTCTTC. It codes for CASSRGQGTGFF.

This chain joins TRBV25-1 and TRBJ2-6; TRBD1 might be the D (5 bases). Deletions cut 8 bases from V and 0 bases from J, with 17 bases between. CDR3 length equals 17 residues. In germline, CDR1 is MGHDK, CDR2 SYGVNS. The CDR3 coding sequence is TGTGCCAGCCCCATTTCGACAGTCCCCTCTGGGGCCAACGTCCTGACTTTC. Translated, it gives CASPISTVPSGANVLTF. Using reference TRBV25-1 and TRBJ2-6 for the parts outside the CDR3, the full variable domain is EADIYQTPRYLVIGTGKKITLECSQTMGHDKMYWYQQDPGMELHLIHYSYGVNSTEKGDLSSESTVSRIRTEHFPLTLESARPSHTSQYLCASPISTVPSGANVLTFGAGSRLTVL.

The chain combines TRBV7-9 with TRBJ1-4, with 8 nucleotides matching TRBD1. The CDR3 extends over 15 amino acids. Germline loops: CDR1 SEHNR, CDR2 FQNEAQ (reference sequence). Trimming removed 4 bases from V and 2 bases from J; junction bases left unmatched: 3. The CDR3 region has the DNA TGTGCCAGCAGCTCCAGGGGGCTGACTAATGAAAAACTGTTTTTT. The encoded protein is CASSSRGLTNEKLFF.

The chain links TRBV25-1 to TRBJ2-3, with TRBD1 as a possible D gene (5 bases). CDR3 length: 14 residues. Per the germline V gene, CDR1 is MGHDK and CDR2 is SYGVNS. Trimming removed 9 bases from V and 0 bases from J, with 13 bases in between. This chain's CDR3 is CASTSDRSTDTQYF. The CDR3 DNA is TGTGCCAGTACCTCAGACAGAAGCACAGATACGCAGTATTTT.

This chain joins TRBV28 and TRBJ1-4; D ambiguous. The ends were cut back, 4 bases at V and 8 bases at J, with 14 bases in the middle. Looked up from germline, CDR1 is MDHEN and CDR2 is SYDVKM. The CDR3 runs 14 residues. CDR3 coding DNA: TGTGCCAGCAGTTCTCGGATACGAGTGGAAAAACTGTTTTTT. This translates into CASSSRIRVEKLFF.

This rearrangement joins TRBV6-6 to TRBJ2-7; D may correspond to TRBD1 or TRBD2 (5 bases each). Germline V lookup: CDR1 MNHNY, CDR2 SVGAGI (reference sequence). The CDR3 extends over 16 amino acids. The V end lost 6 bases, the J end lost 2 bases, and 20 bases lay between the germline ends. The CDR3 loop reads CASSQAGQGDPYEQYF. CDR3 bases: TGTGCCAGCAGCCAGGCCGGACAAGGGGACCCCTACGAGCAGTACTTC.

The V gene is TRBV6-5, the J gene TRBJ2-1; no clear D. Germline assignment: CDR1 MNHEY and CDR2 SVGAGI. There are 14 residues in the CDR3. The V and J ends lost 0 bases and 5 bases respectively, with 8 bases between them. The CDR3 DNA follows: TGTGCCAGCAGTTACTCGATTGGAAACAATGAGCAGTTCTTC. Translation gives CASSYSIGNNEQFF.